This T cell receptor beta chain originates from a study of shared clonotypes between healthy human individuals. Terminally differentiated effector memory CD45RA+ cells were left out of the naive CD8 fraction, which was CD45RO-negative and positively selected for CCR7. Free of recent acute infections or vaccinations, the donors were healthy HIV-negative adults. The donor cohort consisted entirely of Caucasian adults residing in Nashville, Tennessee. Study findings and constraints: The represented genetic and exposure-history diversity was limited by the small number of donors. Collection of samples was limited to blood; tissue repertoires likely differ.

The data were produced by immunoSEQ multiplex PCR, yet TCRdb's version contains in-frame clones alone and is incomplete. The profile covers roughly 2.1 million clones, with about 92% appearing a single time and roughly 1.7% taken by the ten largest. Concerning this clone itself: Its antigen is as yet unknown.

Source material: naive CD8+ T cells from PBMCs. The TCR was taken from a man younger than 35 in good health. Some clones in this sample may be carry-over from other donors' samples.

In nucleotides, the CDR3 is TGCAGCGTTGAATGGCTAGCGGGAGGGGCCTCCTACAATGAGCAGTTCTTC. Its protein product is CSVEWLAGGASYNEQFF. The chain employs TRBV29-1 and TRBJ2-1; TRBD2 matches at 12 bases. Germline CDR1 SQVTM, CDR2 ANQGSEA. The CDR3 covers 17 residues. V lost 2 bases, J lost 0 bases, and 5 bases stayed unmatched.